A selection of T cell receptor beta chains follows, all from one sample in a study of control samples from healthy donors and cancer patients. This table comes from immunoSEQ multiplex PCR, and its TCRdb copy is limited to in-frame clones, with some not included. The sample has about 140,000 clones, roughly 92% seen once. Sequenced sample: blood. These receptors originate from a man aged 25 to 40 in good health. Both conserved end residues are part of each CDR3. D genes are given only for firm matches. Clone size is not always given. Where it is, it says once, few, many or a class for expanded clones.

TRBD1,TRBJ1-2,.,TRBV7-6,TGTGCCAGCAGCTTAGTTGGAGTGGACAGGGTGCTCTATGGCTACACCTTC,CASSLVGVDRVLYGYTF
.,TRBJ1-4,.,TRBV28,TGTGCCAGCAAGCAAAATCAGGGCAATGGTGAAAAACTGTTTTTT,CASKQNQGNGEKLFF
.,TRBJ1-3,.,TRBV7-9,TGTGCCAGCTGGGGGGCGAAAGACTCTGGAAACACCATATATTTT,CASWGAKDSGNTIYF
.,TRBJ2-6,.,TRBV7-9,TGTGCCAGCAGCTTAGGCCTCGGTGGTCAAGGGGCCAACGTCCTGACTTTC,CASSLGLGGQGANVLTF
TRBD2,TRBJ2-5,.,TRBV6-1,TGTGCCAGCAGTGAGCTTGCGGGAGGGGAAGAGACCCAGTACTTC,CASSELAGGEETQYF
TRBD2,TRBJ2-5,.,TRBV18,TGTGCCAGCTCACCACCGAGCGCGGCCGGGGGGGAGACCCAGTACTTC,CASSPPSAAGGETQYF
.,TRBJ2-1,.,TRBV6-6,TGTGCCAGCAGTCCCCGTTCAGGGAGGTCGGGCAATGAGCAGTTCTTC,CASSPRSGRSGNEQFF
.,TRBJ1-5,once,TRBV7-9,TGTGCCGTACAATCTGACAGAGACAATCAGCCCCAGCATTTT,CAVQSDRDNQPQHF
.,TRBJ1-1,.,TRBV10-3,TGTGCCGTCGGCGGCAGTACGGATGAAGCTTTCTTT,CAVGGSTDEAFF
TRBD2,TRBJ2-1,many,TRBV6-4,TGTGCCAGCAAAGCGGGACTAGCCTCCGATGAGCAGTTCTTC,CASKAGLASDEQFF
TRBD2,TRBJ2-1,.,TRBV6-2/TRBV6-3,TGTGCCAGCAGTCTGATAGCGGGAGGCGTCAATGAGCAGTTCTTC,CASSLIAGGVNEQFF
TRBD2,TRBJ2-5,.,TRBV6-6,TGTGCCAGCAGTCCCCCCTTCGCTATCGGAAAGGTGGGGGGGAGGGAGACCCAGTACTTC,CASSPPFAIGKVGGRETQYF
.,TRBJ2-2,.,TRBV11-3,TGTGCCAGCAGCTTAGAACCTCATTGGGGTCCACCCGGGGAGCTGTTTTTT,CASSLEPHWGPPGELFF
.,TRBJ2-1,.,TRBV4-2,TGTGCCAGCAGTTTCGGACTTCACAATGAGCAGTTCTTC,CASSFGLHNEQFF
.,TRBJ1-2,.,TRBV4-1,TGCGCCAGCAGCGGAGAGGTGAGGGCTCCTAACTATGGCTACACCTTC,CASSGEVRAPNYGYTF
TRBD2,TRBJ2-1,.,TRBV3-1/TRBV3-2,TGTGCCAGCAGTAATTTCGGGGGGTCCATTGAGCAGTTCTTC,CASSNFGGSIEQFF
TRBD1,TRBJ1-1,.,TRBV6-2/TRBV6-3,TGTGCCAGCAGTCGCTCCGGGACAGGGCACACTGAAGCTTTCTTT,CASSRSGTGHTEAFF
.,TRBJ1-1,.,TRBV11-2,TGTGCCAGCAGCTTATCTGGGGGTATCACTGAAGCTTTCTTT,CASSLSGGITEAFF
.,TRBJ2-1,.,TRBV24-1,TGTGCCACCAGTGATATGGGAGACCGACGTAGCTCCTACAATGAGCAGTTCTTC,CATSDMGDRRSSYNEQFF
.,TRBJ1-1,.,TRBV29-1,TGCAGCGCTGGGGATTTAGGGGGTTGGTCCGAAGCTTTCTTT,CSAGDLGGWSEAFF
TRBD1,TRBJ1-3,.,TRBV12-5,TGTGCTAGTGCCAGACAGGGGTCCTCTGGAAACACCATATATTTT,CASARQGSSGNTIYF
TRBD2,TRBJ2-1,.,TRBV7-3,TGTGCCAGCAGCTTACTCCCCCCGGCTAGCGGGTCTTACAATGAGCAGTTCTTC,CASSLLPPASGSYNEQFF